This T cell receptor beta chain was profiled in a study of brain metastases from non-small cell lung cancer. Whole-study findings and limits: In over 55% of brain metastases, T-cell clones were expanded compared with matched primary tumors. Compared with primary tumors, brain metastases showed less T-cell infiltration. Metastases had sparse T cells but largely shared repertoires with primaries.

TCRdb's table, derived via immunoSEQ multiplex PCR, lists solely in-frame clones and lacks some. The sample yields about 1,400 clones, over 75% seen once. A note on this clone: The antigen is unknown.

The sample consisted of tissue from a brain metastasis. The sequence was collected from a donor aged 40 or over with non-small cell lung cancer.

The CDR3 sequence is CASRGLAPPYEQYF. CDR3 DNA: TGCGCCAGCAGAGGACTAGCACCTCCCTACGAGCAGTACTTC. This rearrangement joins TRBV10-2 to TRBJ2-7, with 8 bases fitting TRBD2. Germline trimming cut 6 bases from V and 2 bases from J; bases unmatched to any gene: 6. The CDR3 is 14 amino acids. Germline lookup yields CDR1 WSHSY and CDR2 SAAADI.